This paragraph covers one T cell receptor (beta chain) sequence. This clone appeared a few times. Its antigen is unknown. No quality values exist for individual bases; no much larger clone is one base distant. The record originates from a study of cytomegalovirus exposure and HLA in healthy donors (dated by TCRdb to the late 2010s). Regarding the research as a whole: An earlier analysis of fewer than 750 of the donors reported about 260 Gb of sequence data and 117 million unique TCR beta sequences obtained from about 180 million T cells. Among 398 genotyped donors of the cohort, an average of approximately 200,000 unique TCR beta nucleotide sequences was sequenced per donor, of which about 18% were non-productive. HLA typing covered class I and class II loci at four-digit resolution. A later analysis re-analyzed previously published TCR beta repertoires from 600 to 850 donors and added high-resolution HLA genotyping to study TCR occurrence patterns. The later analysis used no new phenotypic data to find candidate immune exposures, relying instead on TCR beta sequences and their occurrence across donors. Genome-wide SNP genotypes for about 65% of the 666 donors were used in a later genetic analysis, which treated that subset as a discovery cohort. The number of typed donors differed by locus: about 620-640 for A, B, C, DRB1 and DQB1; approximately 530 for DQA1; roughly 600 for DPA1; and about 450 for DPB1. In an earlier analysis of a few hundred of the donors, high-throughput TCR beta sequencing was used to judge whether each TCR beta V gene segment behaved as functional or pseudogenic. Using immunosequencing, the study profiled T cell repertoires from 500 to 800 subjects and related those repertoires to cytomegalovirus serostatus. The study aimed to test whether signatures of past pathogen exposure could be identified by cataloging public T cell receptors. Because of strong linkage in the cohort, roughly five DR-DQ haplotypes were treated as single units for association and clustering. Donor age, sex, ethnicity and CMV serostatus were compiled together with the repertoire data. A separate validation cohort of roughly 110 different subjects was used in addition to the approximately 640-subject first cohort. The study combined high-throughput TCR immunosequencing, statistical association of individual TCRs with disease status, and machine learning to predict cytomegalovirus infection status. Every repertoire in the discovery cohort had been generated on one and the same sequencing platform. Of the approximately 400 genotyped donors, around 81% fell in the genetic ancestry cluster associated with self-reported Caucasian donors. An early release covering some 640 HLA-typed donors comprised approximately 290 gigabases of sequencing data and around 80 million unique TCR sequences. Study-level results and caveats: A further reported finding was that TCR beta sequences accurately predicted the HLA-A and HLA-B alleles for most subjects in the first cohort. At a false discovery rate of 0.05, a later analysis linked 16,951 TCR beta sequences to specific HLA alleles. Roughly uniform sequencing depth across donors was assumed in presence/absence analyses, although this assumption may not hold. Immune exposure information for the cohort was limited to CMV serostatus. In a later analysis, the rate of TCR association differed among HLA loci, with DRB1 alleles having the most associated TCRs and HLA-C alleles having the fewest. Only TCR beta chains were sequenced in this cohort, and the absence of alpha or paired-chain data limited detectable features. An earlier analysis of around 600 of the donors showed that most TCR beta V segments appeared in productive rearrangements either about 90% or about 30% of the time, which broadly matched IMGT annotations. A total of 150 or so TCR beta chains were listed by the study as associated with cytomegalovirus. In vitro tests confirmed that a few of the cytomegalovirus-associated TCR beta chains recognize cytomegalovirus antigens. Some IMGT-functional V segments, including TRBV6-2 and TRBV6-3, could not be distinguished by the 87-base-pair reads and were therefore excluded. In both the original and validation cohorts, the classifier was reported to diagnose cytomegalovirus status with high specificity and sensitivity. In a later analysis, HLA-associated TCR beta chains showed more clonal expansion and lower generation probabilities than non-associated chains that were equally common. Strong co-occurrence of HLA alleles, especially DR and DQ, made assigning TCR associations to individual alleles difficult. A later genetic analysis associated a missense DCLRE1C variant with V-gene and J-gene trimming of TCR beta chains, and an independent cohort replicated the association. Correlated functional status among segregating V segments might reflect linkage disequilibrium, but an unknown experimental factor could not be ruled out. A cluster of highly shared sequence variants was judged likely to be a technical artifact of the sequencing pipeline. Several of the top co-occurrence clusters appeared to be linked to parvovirus B19, influenza, CMV and Epstein-Barr virus, according to a later analysis. The authors suggested that the approach could potentially be extended to other disease states and immunological phenotypes. Because HLA typing was unavailable for some donors at each locus, only the typed subset was used in association tests. Because counts were too low, more than 15 rarely observed V segments, including chromosome 9 orphons, were excluded from the earlier analysis of 500 to 700 of the donors. A later analysis found that most CMV-associated TCR beta chains appeared HLA-restricted, with HLA associations seemingly driven largely by CMV exposure. According to a later genetic analysis, donors in an Asian-associated ancestry cluster had fewer N-insertions in productive TCRs than the approximately 710-donor mean. Across donors, most TCR sequences were observed very rarely, whereas some public TCRs were present in many individuals.

The cohort consisted of 666 healthy bone marrow donors. At the time of sampling, all cohort members were nominally healthy, though unrecorded immune exposures were likely present. The donor tested CMV seronegative and was one of the 352 seronegative cohort members. Each donor provided a peripheral blood sample, and peripheral blood mononuclear cells were used for TCR beta sequencing. Genomic DNA extraction from the blood cell samples was performed with the Qiagen DNeasy Blood Extraction Kit. The CDR3 covers 14 residues, taking in both the cysteine and the phenylalanine. Only the CDR3 DNA stays, 42 bases, in frame from base 1. V is reduced by 2 bases and J by 7 bases, leaving a spacing of 15 bases between them. According to the germline V gene, CDR1 reads SGDLS and CDR2 reads YYNGEE. Library preparation employed the immunoSEQ multiplex PCR assay. A mixture of 60 forward primers for TCR Vbeta segments and 13 reverse primers for TCR Jbeta segments was used in the multiplex PCR. A multiplex PCR assay on genomic DNA amplified the CDR3 region of rearranged TCR beta genes. The Illumina HiSeq System was used to sequence the amplified TCR beta libraries as 87-base-pair reads. Per the source publication's procedure: A later analysis tallied 80 million to 95 million unique TCR beta chains across the 700 or so repertoires, and around 9.9 million of those chains were shared by two or more donors. To remove PCR and sequencing errors, raw reads were error-corrected and collapsed into unique sequences using a nearest-neighbor algorithm that merged closely related sequences. Alignment of CDR3 sequences to IMGT reference sequences was used to assign V, D and J gene segments. For a sequence to be retained, a match of at least six nucleotides was required to both a V gene segment and a J gene segment. A rearrangement counted as productive if the CDR3 had no stop codons and remained in frame with V and J, and every other rearrangement counted as non-productive. CDR3 was defined by IMGT convention, running from the second conserved V-encoded cysteine to the conserved J-encoded phenylalanine. The earlier analysis of 587 of the donors excluded sequences that lacked an unambiguous match to a single V gene segment. In an earlier analysis of approximately 550 of the donors, V segments were called functional above 56.7% productive rearrangements and were called segregating when the between-donor standard deviation exceeded 5%. A statistical classification framework was built for diagnosing cytomegalovirus status from the catalog of TCR beta chain sequences. A later analysis assigned V and J genes by comparing TCR nucleotide sequences with IMGT/GENE-DB human TR gene sequences. The TCRdist pipeline was used in a later analysis to assign CDR3 sequences and most-parsimonious VDJ recombination scenarios. In a later analysis, each TCR beta chain was defined by its CDR3 amino acid sequence together with its V-gene family, and reads without a unique V-gene family were excluded. As a way to deal with suspected cross-contamination and a sequencing artifact, a later analysis dropped roughly 620 nucleotide sequences that were highly shared and had low generation probability. For each public chain, a later analysis derived a clonal expansion index from normalized ranks of inferred template counts within each repertoire. In a later analysis, generation probabilities were computed using a VDJ recombination model fitted to out-of-frame rearrangements, and the results were checked against IGoR. In a later analysis, TCR-TCR, TCR-HLA and TCR-CMV co-occurrence was scored with hypergeometric tests, and a repertoire-size bias correction was applied to TCR pairs. A later analysis estimated false discovery rates by permuting HLA or CMV assignments 20 times. In a later analysis, co-occurring TCRs were grouped using DBSCAN, with TCRdist sequence similarity added in when clustering inside HLA-allele-positive subsets. For co-occurrence clustering, repertoires with fewer than 30,000 or more than 120,000 public chains were excluded, along with five repertoires with anomalous nucleotide sharing. TCRdb took over this immuneACCESS table, retaining in-frame rearrangements with V and J assigned. Such tables are incomplete; in checked studies, under half of the missing clones stem from an unresolved V gene, and the remainder is unexplained. V and J calls and clone size are given by that table; D and trimming were obtained from the DNA. This sample holds approximately 77,000 clones; roughly 78% were observed only once. Around 4.2% of the sample comes from the top ten.

What was sequenced was PBMCs. The chain joins TRBV9 to TRBJ1-1; no D gene is confidently identified. The clonotype originates from a man aged 40-50 years in good health and CMV-seronegative. The DNA reads as follows: TGTGCCAGCAGCGTGGCCGGAACCGCGGGTGAAGCTTTCTTT. This is translated as CASSVAGTAGEAFF.